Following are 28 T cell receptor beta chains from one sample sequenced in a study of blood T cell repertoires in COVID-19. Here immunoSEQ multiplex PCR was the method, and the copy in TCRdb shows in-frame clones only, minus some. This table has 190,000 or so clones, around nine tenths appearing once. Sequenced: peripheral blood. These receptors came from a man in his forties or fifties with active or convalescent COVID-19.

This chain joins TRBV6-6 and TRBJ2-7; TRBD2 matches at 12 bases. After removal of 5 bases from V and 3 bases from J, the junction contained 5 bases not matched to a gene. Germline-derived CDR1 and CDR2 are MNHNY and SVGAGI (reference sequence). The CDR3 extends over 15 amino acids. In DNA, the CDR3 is TGTGCCAGCAGTCCACTAGCGGGGGGTTACTACGAGCAGTACTTC. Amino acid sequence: CASSPLAGGYYEQYF.

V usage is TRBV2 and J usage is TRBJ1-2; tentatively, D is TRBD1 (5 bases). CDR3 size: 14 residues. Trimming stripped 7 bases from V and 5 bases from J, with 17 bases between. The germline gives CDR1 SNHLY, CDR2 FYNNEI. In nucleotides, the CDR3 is TGTGCCAGCACCAGGCAGGGCCCCCTATATGGCTACACCTTC. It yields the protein CASTRQGPLYGYTF.

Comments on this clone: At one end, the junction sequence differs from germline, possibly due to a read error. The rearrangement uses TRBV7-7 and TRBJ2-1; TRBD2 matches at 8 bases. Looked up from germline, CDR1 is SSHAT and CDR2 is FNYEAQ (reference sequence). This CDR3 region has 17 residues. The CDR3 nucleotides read TGTGCTAGCAGCCCTACTAGCGGTACTAGCTCCTACAATGAGCAGTTCTTC. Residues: CASSPTSGTSSYNEQFF.

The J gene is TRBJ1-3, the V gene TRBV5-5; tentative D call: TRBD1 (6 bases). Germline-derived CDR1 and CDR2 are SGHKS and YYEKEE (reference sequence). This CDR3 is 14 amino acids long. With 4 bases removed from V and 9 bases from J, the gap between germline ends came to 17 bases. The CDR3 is CASSPGTPGATIYF. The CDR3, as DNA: TGTGCCAGCAGCCCCGGGACACCCGGCGCCACCATATATTTT.

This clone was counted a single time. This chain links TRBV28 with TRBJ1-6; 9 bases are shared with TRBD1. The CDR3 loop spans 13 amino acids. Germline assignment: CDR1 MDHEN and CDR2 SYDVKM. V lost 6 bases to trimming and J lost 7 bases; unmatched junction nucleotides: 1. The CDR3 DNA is TGTGCCAGCAGAGACAGGGGGAATTCACCCCTCCACTTT. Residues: CASRDRGNSPLHF.

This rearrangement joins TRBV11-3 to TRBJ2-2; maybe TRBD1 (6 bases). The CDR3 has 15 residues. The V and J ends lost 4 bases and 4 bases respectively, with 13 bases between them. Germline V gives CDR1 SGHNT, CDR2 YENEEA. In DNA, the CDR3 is TGTGCCAGCAGCTACGCCAGGGGATCCACCGGGGAGCTGTTTTTT. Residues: CASSYARGSTGELFF.

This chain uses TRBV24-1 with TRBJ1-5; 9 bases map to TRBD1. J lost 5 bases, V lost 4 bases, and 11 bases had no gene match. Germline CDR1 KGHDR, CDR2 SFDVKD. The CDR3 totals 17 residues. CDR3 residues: CATSDTGTGLWDQPQHF. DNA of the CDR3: TGTGCCACCAGTGACACCGGGACAGGGTTGTGGGATCAGCCCCAGCATTTT.

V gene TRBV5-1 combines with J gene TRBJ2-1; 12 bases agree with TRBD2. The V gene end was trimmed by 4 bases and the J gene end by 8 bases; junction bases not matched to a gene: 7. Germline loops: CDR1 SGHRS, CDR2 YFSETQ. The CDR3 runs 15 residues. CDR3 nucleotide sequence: TGCGCCAGCAGCAAAGGACTAGCGGGGTTGGATGAGCAGTTCTTC. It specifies CASSKGLAGLDEQFF.

This chain's CDR3 is CASSAGTSGGLYQETQYF. CDR3 coding DNA: TGTGCCAGCAGCGCGGGGACTAGCGGGGGTTTGTACCAAGAGACCCAGTACTTC. The chain uses TRBV3-1 (or the pseudogene TRBV3-2) and TRBJ2-5; 14 bases align to TRBD2. V lost 5 bases, J lost 0 bases, and 8 bases stayed unmatched. The CDR3 sequence is 18 residues long. Germline-derived CDR1 and CDR2 are LGHDT and YNNKEL (reference sequence).

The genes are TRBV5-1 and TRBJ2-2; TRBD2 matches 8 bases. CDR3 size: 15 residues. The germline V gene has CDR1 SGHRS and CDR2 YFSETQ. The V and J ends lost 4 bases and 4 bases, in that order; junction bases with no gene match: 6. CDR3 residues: CASSPREGGTGELFF. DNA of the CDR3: TGCGCCAGCAGCCCACGGGAGGGCGGCACCGGGGAGCTGTTTTTT.

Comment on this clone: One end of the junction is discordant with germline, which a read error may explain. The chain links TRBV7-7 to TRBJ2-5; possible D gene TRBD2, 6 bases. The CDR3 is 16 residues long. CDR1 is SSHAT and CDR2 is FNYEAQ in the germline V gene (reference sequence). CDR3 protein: CASSYRPGGLKETQYF. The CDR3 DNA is TGTGCTAGCAGCTACCGACCCGGAGGGCTGAAAGAGACCCAGTACTTC.

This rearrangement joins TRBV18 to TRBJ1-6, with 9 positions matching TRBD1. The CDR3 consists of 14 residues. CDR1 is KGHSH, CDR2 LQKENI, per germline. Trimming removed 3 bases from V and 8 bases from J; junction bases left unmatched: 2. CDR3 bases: TGTGCCAGCTCACCGACAGGGGGTGATTCACCCCTCCACTTT. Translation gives CASSPTGGDSPLHF.

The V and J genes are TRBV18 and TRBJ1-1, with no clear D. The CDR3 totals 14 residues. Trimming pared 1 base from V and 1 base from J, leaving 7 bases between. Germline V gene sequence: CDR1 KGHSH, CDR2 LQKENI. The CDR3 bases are TGTGCCAGCTCACCACTTCAGGAGAACACTGAAGCTTTCTTT. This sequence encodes CASSPLQENTEAFF.

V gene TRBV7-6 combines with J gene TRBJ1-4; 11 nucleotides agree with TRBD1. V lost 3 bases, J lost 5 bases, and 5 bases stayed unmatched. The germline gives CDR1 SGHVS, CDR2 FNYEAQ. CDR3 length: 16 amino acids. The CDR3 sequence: CASSFGTGGINEKLFF. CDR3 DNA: TGTGCCAGCAGCTTCGGGACAGGGGGAATAAATGAAAAACTGTTTTTT.

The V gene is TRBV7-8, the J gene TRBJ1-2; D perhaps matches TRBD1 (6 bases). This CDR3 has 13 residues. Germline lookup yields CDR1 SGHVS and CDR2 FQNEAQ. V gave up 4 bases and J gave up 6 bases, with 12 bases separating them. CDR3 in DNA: TGTGCCAGCAGCTCCACAGGGCAAGATGGCTACACCTTC. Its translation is CASSSTGQDGYTF.

The DNA of the CDR3 is TGCGCCAGCAGTGATGGCACGGACAGGGCTGCCGGGGAGCTGTTTTTT. Translation: CASSDGTDRAAGELFF. The rearrangement joins TRBV10-1 to TRBJ2-2, with 8 bases identical to TRBD1. Losses at the gene ends were 3 bases for V and 6 bases for J; bases not matched to a gene: 9. CDR1 is WNHNN, CDR2 SYGVQD, per germline (reference sequence). The CDR3 consists of 16 residues.

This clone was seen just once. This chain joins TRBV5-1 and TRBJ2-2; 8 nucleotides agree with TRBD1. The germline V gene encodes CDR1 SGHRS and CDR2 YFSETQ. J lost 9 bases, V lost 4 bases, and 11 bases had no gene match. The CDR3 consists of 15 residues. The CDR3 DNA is TGCGCCAGCAGCACTGACGGCCAGGGGGCGAGGGAGCTGTTTTTT. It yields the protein CASSTDGQGARELFF.

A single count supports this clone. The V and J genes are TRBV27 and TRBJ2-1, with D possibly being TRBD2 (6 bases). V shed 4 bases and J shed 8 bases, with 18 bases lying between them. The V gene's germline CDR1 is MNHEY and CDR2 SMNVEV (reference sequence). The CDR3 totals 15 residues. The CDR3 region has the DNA TGTGCCAGCAGTTCTCTAGCGACTCAGGAACATGAGCAGTTCTTC. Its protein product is CASSSLATQEHEQFF.

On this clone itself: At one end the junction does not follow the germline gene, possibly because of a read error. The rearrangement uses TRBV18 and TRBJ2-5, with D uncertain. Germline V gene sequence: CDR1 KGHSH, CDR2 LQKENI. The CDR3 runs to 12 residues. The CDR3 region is CASSPTLETRYF. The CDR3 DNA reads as TGTGCCAGCTCACCGACGCTGGAGACCCGGTACTTC.

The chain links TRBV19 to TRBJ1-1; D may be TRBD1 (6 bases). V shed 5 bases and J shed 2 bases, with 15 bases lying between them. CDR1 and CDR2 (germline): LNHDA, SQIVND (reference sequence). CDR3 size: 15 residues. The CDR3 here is CASSSQYRVNTEAFF. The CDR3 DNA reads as TGTGCCAGTAGTTCGCAATACAGGGTAAACACTGAAGCTTTCTTT.

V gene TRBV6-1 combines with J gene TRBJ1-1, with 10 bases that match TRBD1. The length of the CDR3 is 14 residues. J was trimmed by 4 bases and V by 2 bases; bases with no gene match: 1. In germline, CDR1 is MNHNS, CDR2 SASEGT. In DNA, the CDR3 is TGTGCCAGCAGTGAACGGACAGGGGGCACTGAAGCTTTCTTT. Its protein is CASSERTGGTEAFF.

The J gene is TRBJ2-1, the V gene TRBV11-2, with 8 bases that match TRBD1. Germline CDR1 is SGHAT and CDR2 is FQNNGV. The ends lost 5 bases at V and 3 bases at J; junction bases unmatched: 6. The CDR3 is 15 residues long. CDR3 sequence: CASSQGASSYNEQFF. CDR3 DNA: TGTGCCAGCAGCCAGGGGGCTAGCAGCTACAATGAGCAGTTCTTC.

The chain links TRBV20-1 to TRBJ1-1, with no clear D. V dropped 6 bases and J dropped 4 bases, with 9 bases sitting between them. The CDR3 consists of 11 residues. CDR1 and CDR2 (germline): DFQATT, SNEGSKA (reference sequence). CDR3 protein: CSAPEGTEAFF. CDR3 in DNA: TGCAGTGCCCCCGAGGGCACTGAAGCTTTCTTT.

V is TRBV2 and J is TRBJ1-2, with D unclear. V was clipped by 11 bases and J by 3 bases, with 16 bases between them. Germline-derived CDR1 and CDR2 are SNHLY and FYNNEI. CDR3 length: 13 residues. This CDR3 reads CAANLPGDYGYTF. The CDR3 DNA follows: TGTGCCGCCAACCTTCCCGGGGACTATGGCTACACCTTC.

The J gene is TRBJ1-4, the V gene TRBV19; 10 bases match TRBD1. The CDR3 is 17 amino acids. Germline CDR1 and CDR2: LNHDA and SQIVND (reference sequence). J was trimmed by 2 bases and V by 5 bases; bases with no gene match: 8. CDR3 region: CASSFRTGGLTNEKLFF. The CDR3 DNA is TGTGCCAGTAGTTTTCGGACAGGGGGATTGACTAATGAAAAACTGTTTTTT. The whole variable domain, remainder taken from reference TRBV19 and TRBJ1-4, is DGGITQSPKYLFRKEGQNVTLSCEQNLNHDAMYWYRQDPGQGLRLIYYSQIVNDFQKGDIAEGYSVSREKKESFPLTVTSAQKNPTAFYLCASSFRTGGLTNEKLFFGSGTQLSVL.

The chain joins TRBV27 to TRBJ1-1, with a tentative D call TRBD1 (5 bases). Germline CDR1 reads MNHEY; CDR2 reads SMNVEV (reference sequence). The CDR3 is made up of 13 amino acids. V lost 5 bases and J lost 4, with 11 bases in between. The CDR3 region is CASSLGGGTEAFF. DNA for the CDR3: TGTGCCAGCAGTCTCGGGGGAGGCACTGAAGCTTTCTTT.

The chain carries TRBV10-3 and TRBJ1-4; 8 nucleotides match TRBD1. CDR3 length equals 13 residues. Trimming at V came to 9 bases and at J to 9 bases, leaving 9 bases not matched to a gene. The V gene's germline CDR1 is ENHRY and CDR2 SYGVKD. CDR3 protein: CAIAGGEGKKLFF. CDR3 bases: TGTGCCATAGCAGGGGGCGAGGGGAAAAAACTGTTTTTT.

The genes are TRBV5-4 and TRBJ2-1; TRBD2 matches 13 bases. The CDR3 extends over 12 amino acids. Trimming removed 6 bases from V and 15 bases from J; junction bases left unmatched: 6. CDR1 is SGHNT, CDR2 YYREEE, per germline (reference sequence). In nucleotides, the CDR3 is TGTGCCAGCACCACTAGCGGGGGGGCTTTGTTCTTC. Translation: CASTTSGGALFF.